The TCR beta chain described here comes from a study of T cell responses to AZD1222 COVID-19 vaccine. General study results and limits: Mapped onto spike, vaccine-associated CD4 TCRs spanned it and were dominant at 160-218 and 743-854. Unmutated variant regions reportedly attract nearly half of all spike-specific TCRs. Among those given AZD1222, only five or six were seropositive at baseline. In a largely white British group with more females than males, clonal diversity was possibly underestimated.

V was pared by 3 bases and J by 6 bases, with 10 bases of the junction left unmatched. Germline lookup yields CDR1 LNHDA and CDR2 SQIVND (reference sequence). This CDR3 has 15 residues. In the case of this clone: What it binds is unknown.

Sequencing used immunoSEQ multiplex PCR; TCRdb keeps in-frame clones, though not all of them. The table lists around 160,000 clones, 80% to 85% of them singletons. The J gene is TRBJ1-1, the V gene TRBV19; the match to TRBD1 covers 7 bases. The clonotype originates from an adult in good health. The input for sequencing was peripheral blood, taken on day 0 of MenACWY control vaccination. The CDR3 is CASSIGQAGRAEAFF. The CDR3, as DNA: TGTGCCAGTAGTATTGGACAGGCGGGGAGGGCTGAAGCTTTCTTT.